This T cell receptor beta chain was retrieved from a study of control samples from healthy donors and cancer patients. The V end was cut by 5 bases, the J end by 5 bases, with 19 bases between. The CDR3 extends over 16 amino acids. CDR1 and CDR2 from the germline V gene are SGHAT and FQNNGV. Generated by immunoSEQ multiplex PCR, the TCRdb table keeps only in-frame clones and is missing some. Of 45,000 to 55,000 clones listed, more than 85% are singletons. The TCR originated in a woman in her fifties or sixties with head and neck cancer. The gene calls are TRBV11-2 and TRBJ2-1, with a weak D call TRBD2 (7 bases). The specimen was PBMCs. The DNA of the CDR3 is TGTGCCAGCAGCCCACCACGGCGGGGGCCTGACAATGAGCAGTTCTTC. Translated: CASSPPRRGPDNEQFF.